The next 23 T cell receptor beta chains were all read from a single sample in a study of graft-versus-host responses after intestinal transplantation (dated by TCRdb to the early 2020s). These TCRs' antigens remain unknown. The time point label on this specimen signifies: cells obtained before transplantation from donor or recipient. Library generation was performed with the immunoSEQ multiplex PCR assay. TCRdb took over this immuneACCESS table, retaining in-frame rearrangements with V and J assigned. Such tables are incomplete; in checked studies, under half of the missing clones stem from an unresolved V gene, and the remainder is unexplained. The table for this sample lists around 67,000 clones; 90% of them were counted only once. Approximately 4.1% of the sample rests with the top ten. The material sequenced was unstimulated CD8+ T cells sorted from spleen or lymph node cells, taken before transplant. Every receptor here comes from a human donor who was the organ donor for an intestinal transplant.

The genes are TRBV5-4 and TRBJ1-1, with 9 bases matching TRBD1. Germline loops: CDR1 SGHNT, CDR2 YYREEE (reference sequence). V lost 1 base, J lost 11 bases, and 6 bases stayed unmatched. CDR3 length: 13 amino acids. For the CDR3, the DNA is TGTGCCAGCAGCTTGACAGGGGGCGCCGACGCTTTCTTT. It codes for CASSLTGGADAFF.

V is TRBV4-1 and J is TRBJ1-1; 7 bases fit TRBD1. V shed 2 bases, J shed 0 bases, and the junction held 9 bases outside the gene matches. The CDR3 covers 17 residues. Per germline, CDR1 MGHRA and CDR2 YSYEKL. The CDR3 spells CASSQPRQGSVNTEAFF. CDR3 bases: TGCGCCAGCAGCCAACCAAGACAGGGTTCGGTGAACACTGAAGCTTTCTTT.

The chain recombines TRBV28 with TRBJ1-2; tentative D call: TRBD1 (5 bases). Germline CDR1 is MDHEN and CDR2 is SYDVKM. The CDR3 totals 15 residues. Trimming removed 5 bases at V and 6 bases at J, with 19 bases between. CDR3 protein: CASSIGGDRRDGYTF. CDR3 DNA sequence: TGTGCCAGCAGTATTGGAGGGGATCGGCGGGATGGCTACACCTTC.

The chain carries TRBV4-3 and TRBJ2-3; 7 bases align to TRBD2. The CDR3 contains 16 residues. Germline CDR1 is LGHNA and CDR2 is YSLEER. Trimming removed 4 bases from V and 2 bases from J; junction bases left unmatched: 9. DNA for the CDR3: TGCGCCAGCAGCCGAACTAGCGTAACGGACACAGATACGCAGTATTTT. It encodes CASSRTSVTDTDTQYF.

This chain joins TRBV6-5 and TRBJ2-5; 7 positions match TRBD2. The CDR3 has 15 amino acids. CDR1 is MNHEY and CDR2 is SVGAGI in the germline V gene. Trimming removed 6 bases from V and 13 bases from J; junction bases left unmatched: 20. This CDR3 reads CASSPTAGIAGEAYF. The CDR3 nucleotides are TGTGCCAGCAGCCCAACCGCAGGGATCGCGGGGGAGGCGTACTTC.

The V call is TRBV2, the J call TRBJ2-3; 11 positions match TRBD2. In germline, CDR1 is SNHLY, CDR2 FYNNEI. The CDR3 runs to 17 residues. The junction had 8 bases not matched to a gene; V was cut back by 6 bases and J by 0 bases. The CDR3 loop is CASRAFSGGESTDTQYF. Here the CDR3 DNA reads TGTGCCAGCAGAGCCTTTAGCGGGGGGGAAAGCACAGATACGCAGTATTTT.

The chain employs TRBV6-5 and TRBJ2-5; D ambiguous. Trimming shortened V by 4 bases and J by 2 bases, and 11 bases separated the two germline ends. The CDR3 loop spans 14 amino acids. Germline V lookup: CDR1 MNHEY, CDR2 SVGAGI. CDR3 amino acids: CASSFGAIQETQYF. The CDR3 DNA is TGTGCCAGCAGTTTTGGAGCGATACAAGAGACCCAGTACTTC.

The table lists this clone with a count of one. The chain links TRBV28 to TRBJ2-3; 11 nucleotides match TRBD1. This CDR3 has 15 amino acids. Germline V gene lookup returns CDR1 MDHEN and CDR2 SYDVKM. This CDR3 is CVPMRDRGAGDTQYF. CDR3 DNA: TGTGTCCCGATGAGGGACAGGGGGGCCGGAGATACGCAGTATTTT.

This chain joins TRBV4-2 and TRBJ1-4; maybe TRBD1 (6 bases). The CDR3 extends over 15 amino acids. CDR1 is LGHNA, CDR2 YNFKEQ, per germline. V lost 0 bases and J lost 8, with 13 bases in between. The CDR3 region has the DNA TGTGCCAGCAGCCAAGAAGGGGGTTCTGGGGAAAAACTGTTTTTT. Encoded protein: CASSQEGGSGEKLFF.

The V call is TRBV20-1, the J call TRBJ1-3, with D hard to call. Deletions cut 0 bases from V and 7 bases from J, with 4 bases between. This CDR3 is 11 amino acids long. Germline V gene data show CDR1 as DFQATT and CDR2 as SNEGSKA (reference sequence). The CDR3 loop is CSAREENTIYF. The CDR3 DNA reads as TGCAGTGCTAGAGAAGAGAACACCATATATTTT.

This clone was detected only once. The CDR3 DNA sequence: TGTGCCAGCAGCTTACAGGGCAGGAGCTTGAACACTGAAGCTTTCTTT. Protein: CASSLQGRSLNTEAFF. The chain has TRBV11-1 and TRBJ1-1, with a tentative D call TRBD1 (5 bases). Looked up from germline, CDR1 is SGHAT and CDR2 is FQDESV (reference sequence). V gave up 2 bases and J gave up 0 bases, with 13 bases separating them. CDR3 length: 16 residues.

V is TRBV29-1 and J is TRBJ2-3, with D possibly TRBD2 on 6 matching bases. CDR1 is SQVTM, CDR2 ANQGSEA, per germline. The CDR3 is 14 amino acids. V shed 6 bases and J shed 2 bases, with 15 bases lying between them. The CDR3 nucleotides read TGCAGCGTGGCGGGACTTCCGAACACAGATACGCAGTATTTT. It encodes CSVAGLPNTDTQYF.

The J gene is TRBJ1-4, the V gene TRBV27; no clear D gene. Germline assignment: CDR1 MNHEY and CDR2 SMNVEV (reference sequence). CDR3 length equals 13 residues. V was shortened by 2 bases and J by 8 bases, with 9 bases between the two germline ends. For the CDR3, the DNA is TGTGCCAGCAGTTTAGAGGGTGAAGAAAAACTGTTTTTT. Translated, it gives CASSLEGEEKLFF. Using reference TRBV27 and TRBJ1-4 for the parts outside the CDR3, the full variable domain is EAQVTQNPRYLITVTGKKLTVTCSQNMNHEYMSWYRQDPGLGLRQIYYSMNVEVTDKGDVPEGYKVSRKEKRNFPLILESPSPNQTSLYFCASSLEGEEKLFFGSGTQLSVL.

The gene calls are TRBV6-4 and TRBJ2-3, with 8 bases fitting TRBD2. The CDR3 contains 17 residues. Trimming at V came to 3 bases and at J to 2 bases, leaving 10 bases not matched to a gene. CDR1 is MRHNA, CDR2 SNTAGT, per germline. CDR3 coding DNA: TGTGCCAGCAGTGAAAGAACGGCGGGGGGACCCACAGATACGCAGTATTTT. This encodes CASSERTAGGPTDTQYF.

The chain links TRBV27 to TRBJ2-1, with 8 positions matching TRBD1. This CDR3 is built from 15 residues. Trimming cost V 7 bases and J 4 bases; bases outside gene matches: 9. Looked up from germline, CDR1 is MNHEY and CDR2 is SMNVEV (reference sequence). This CDR3 is CASTRTGPGYNEQFF. CDR3 nucleotides: TGTGCCAGCACCCGGACAGGGCCAGGATACAATGAGCAGTTCTTC.

The CDR3 sequence: CATTFRGYGYGYTF. The CDR3 coding sequence is TGTGCTACCACCTTTCGGGGGTATGGCTATGGCTACACCTTC. The chain has TRBV28 and TRBJ1-2; D is perhaps TRBD1 (5 bases). The CDR3 spans 14 residues. Germline CDR1 is MDHEN and CDR2 is SYDVKM.

The genes are TRBV7-2 and TRBJ2-7; TRBD1 matches at 7 bases. V lost 5 bases and J lost 3; bases outside the gene matches: 4. This CDR3 is 13 amino acids long. Germline V gene lookup returns CDR1 SGHTA and CDR2 FQGNSA. Here the CDR3 reads CASSLGQNYEQYV. The CDR3 DNA sequence: TGTGCCAGCAGCCTGGGACAGAACTACGAGCAGTACGTC.

The rearrangement joins TRBV10-1 to TRBJ2-1; 8 nucleotides align to TRBD1. This CDR3 is built from 19 residues. V lost 6 bases, J lost 8 bases, and 24 bases stayed unmatched. Germline V CDR1 and CDR2: WNHNN, SYGVQD (reference sequence). The CDR3 protein is CASRGMDRAPYHYTDEQFF. DNA of the CDR3: TGCGCCAGCAGGGGGATGGACAGGGCCCCATACCACTACACGGATGAGCAGTTCTTC.

The rearrangement uses TRBV5-8 and TRBJ2-7; perhaps TRBD1 as D (6 bases). The germline gives CDR1 SGHTS, CDR2 YDEGEE. V gave up 4 bases and J gave up 5 bases, with 13 bases separating them. The length of the CDR3 is 13 residues. The CDR3 nucleotides read TGTGCCAGCAGCAGGCATACAGGGAACGAGCAGTACGTC. It codes for CASSRHTGNEQYV.

The chain couples TRBV2 to TRBJ2-2, with a tentative D call TRBD2 (5 bases). V lost 0 bases and J 6 bases, leaving 8 bases between the germline ends. The CDR3 has 14 amino acids. Germline CDR1 reads SNHLY; CDR2 reads FYNNEI. CDR3 in amino acids: CASSEASGAGELFF. In DNA, the CDR3 is TGTGCCAGCAGTGAAGCGTCCGGGGCCGGGGAGCTGTTTTTT.

The chain links TRBV7-9 to TRBJ1-5; 9 positions agree with TRBD1. CDR1 SEHNR and CDR2 FQNEAQ come from the germline V gene (reference sequence). The CDR3 runs to 16 residues. The trim removed 4 bases at V and 2 bases at J, leaving 6 bases unmatched. CDR3 nucleotides: TGTGCCAGCAGCTCAGAGACAGGGGGAGGCAATCAGCCCCAGCATTTT. Translating it yields CASSSETGGGNQPQHF.

The chain links TRBV27 to TRBJ2-5; 9 nucleotides align to TRBD2. V gave up 4 bases and J gave up 7 bases; unmatched junction bases: 10. The CDR3 has 15 residues. Looked up from germline, CDR1 is MNHEY and CDR2 is SMNVEV (reference sequence). The DNA for the CDR3 is TGTGCCAGCAGTTCAGGCGGGGGGGCGATTTCGACCCAGTACTTC. The encoded protein is CASSSGGGAISTQYF.

The chain joins TRBV2 to TRBJ2-7, with 9 bases aligning to TRBD1. The CDR3 consists of 15 residues. The germline CDR1 and CDR2 sequences are SNHLY and FYNNEI. The junction had 12 bases not matched to a gene; V was cut back by 7 bases and J by 5 bases. The chain's CDR3 is CASILRGQGSDEQYV. As DNA, the CDR3 is TGTGCCAGCATCCTAAGGGGACAGGGATCCGACGAGCAGTACGTC.